This T cell receptor (beta chain) was sequenced during a study of blood T cell repertoires in COVID-19. Study-wide background: Collection of acute and convalescent COVID-19 samples took place in the United States, Italy and Spain. Nucleic acid was either cDNA or gDNA, and it came from T cells, B-cell-depleted T cells, or PBMCs.

Profiled with immunoSEQ multiplex PCR; TCRdb holds only in-frame clones, not every one. The sample lists 250,000 or so clones; 86% were seen once. This CDR3 is 15 amino acids long. The germline gives CDR1 SEHNR, CDR2 FQNEAQ (reference sequence). V was clipped by 1 base and J by 4 bases, with 11 bases between them. In this sample, this clone turned up once. Sequencing was carried out using peripheral blood. V and J are TRBV7-9 and TRBJ1-5; no firm D call. This receptor was identified in a man aged 40-49 years with active or convalescent COVID-19. CDR3 residues: CASSLGMAPNQPQHF. As DNA, the CDR3 is TGTGCCAGCAGCTTAGGTATGGCCCCGAATCAGCCCCAGCATTTT.